The 10 T cell receptor beta chains below were found in one sample sequenced in a study of T cell responses to AZD1222 COVID-19 vaccine. This table comes from immunoSEQ multiplex PCR, and its TCRdb copy is limited to in-frame clones, with some not included. Of some 140,000 clones detected, 70% to 90% appear once; the ten largest clones hold 1.9%. The sample here was peripheral blood, taken on day 0 of AZD1222 vaccination. Receptors originate from an adult in good health.

This chain uses TRBV6-2 or TRBV6-3 with TRBJ2-5, with D possibly TRBD2 on 5 matching bases. The V and J ends lost 3 bases and 5 bases respectively, with 22 bases between them. There are 17 residues in the CDR3. The germline V gene encodes CDR1 MNHEY and CDR2 SVGEGT. This CDR3 is CASSYPVVIGPGETQYF. The CDR3 region has the DNA TGTGCCAGCAGTTATCCCGTCGTGATCGGTCCGGGGGAGACCCAGTACTTC.

This sequence joins TRBV7-2 and TRBJ1-2; D is possibly TRBD1 (5 bases). The CDR3 length is 14 residues. Germline CDR1 and CDR2: SGHTA and FQGNSA. Trimming left V 1 base short and J 7 bases short, with 13 bases between. The chain's CDR3 is CASSLDPGLGGYTF. DNA of the CDR3: TGTGCCAGCAGCTTAGATCCAGGGCTGGGTGGCTACACCTTC.

J is TRBJ1-6 and V is TRBV6-5, with TRBD1 as a possible D gene (5 bases). V dropped 5 bases and J dropped 11 bases, with 19 bases sitting between them. The length of the CDR3 is 15 residues. Germline values: CDR1 MNHEY, CDR2 SVGAGI. The CDR3 sequence is CASSKSGGDDTPLHF. The CDR3 DNA is TGTGCCAGCAGTAAGAGTGGGGGGGATGACACACCCCTCCACTTT.

V and J are TRBV11-2 and TRBJ1-1, with D possibly being TRBD1 (5 bases). Germline CDR1 and CDR2: SGHAT and FQNNGV. This CDR3 is built from 11 residues. Trimming cost V 2 bases and J 10 bases, with 8 bases left between them. The chain's CDR3 is CASSLLGGAFF. CDR3 nucleotides: TGTGCCAGCAGCTTACTTGGGGGAGCTTTCTTT.

This clone has a single count. Here the CDR3 reads CASSFLASSYEQYF. The CDR3 DNA sequence: TGCGCCAGCAGCTTTTTGGCCTCATCCTACGAGCAGTACTTC. This chain uses TRBV5-1 with TRBJ2-7; D not resolved. CDR3 length equals 14 residues. The ends were cut back, 2 bases at V and 1 base at J, with 10 bases in the middle. Germline-derived CDR1 and CDR2 are SGHRS and YFSETQ.

The chain is built from TRBV4-3 and TRBJ2-5, with 8 nucleotides matching TRBD2. V shed 1 base and J 3 bases; nucleotides not matched to a gene: 7. Germline V gene data show CDR1 as LGHNA and CDR2 as YSLEER. The CDR3 totals 16 residues. The CDR3 is CASSQGTSLGEETQYF. CDR3 coding DNA: TGCGCCAGCAGCCAAGGGACTAGCCTAGGGGAAGAGACCCAGTACTTC.

This chain joins TRBV6-5 and TRBJ2-4, with D tentatively TRBD2 (6 bases). The CDR3 runs 15 residues. Germline V gene lookup returns CDR1 MNHEY and CDR2 SVGAGI. Trimming took 6 bases from V and 7 from J, leaving 19 bases between them. The CDR3 nucleotides read TGTGCCAGCAGGGAGGAGTCCGGGAGCGGGAACATTCAGTACTTC. Translation gives CASREESGSGNIQYF.

V usage is TRBV6-4 and J usage is TRBJ1-2, with TRBD1 matching over 8 bases. This CDR3 has 14 amino acids. The germline CDR1 and CDR2 sequences are MRHNA and SNTAGT. J lost 6 bases, V lost 0 bases, and 3 bases had no gene match. The CDR3 DNA is TGTGCCAGCAGTGACTCCCCAGGGGGCAATGGCTACACCTTC. It specifies CASSDSPGGNGYTF.

The DNA of the CDR3 is TGTGCCAGCGCCCAGGCACTCGAAGGCATTCAGTACTTC. Protein product: CASAQALEGIQYF. The chain uses TRBV7-8 and TRBJ2-4, with D unclear. The V end was cut by 8 bases, the J end by 9 bases, with 17 bases between. The CDR3 sequence is 13 residues long. Germline CDR1 reads SGHVS; CDR2 reads FQNEAQ.

V usage is TRBV9 and J usage is TRBJ1-6, with a possible D match to TRBD1 (5 bases). The V gene lost 0 bases and the J gene lost 10 bases, with 11 bases spanning the gap. Germline-derived CDR1 and CDR2 are SGDLS and YYNGEE. This CDR3 is built from 14 residues. The CDR3 DNA reads as TGTGCCAGCAGCGTAGTCGGGGCATGGTCACCCCTCCACTTT. This gives the protein CASSVVGAWSPLHF.